This is a list of T cell receptor beta chains from one sample in a study of CD8 T cells in Susac syndrome. MiXCR, run by TCRdb on the immunoSEQ multiplex PCR reads, gives a single entry per CDR3 protein. The table shows some 100,000 distinct CDR3 sequences, with 95% occurring only once. Sequencing was done on a sample of CD8+ T cells from PBMCs. The source is a human donor with Susac syndrome. Both conserved end residues are part of each CDR3. Fields, in order: CDR3 protein, CDR3 DNA, D gene, CDR3 length, V gene, clone size, J gene. A D gene is named only where the DNA matches it firmly. A row's size may be missing; if present it is once, few, many or a size class.

CDR3: CASSSHGLADTQYF
DNA: TGTGCCAGCAGCTCCCACGGACTAGCGGATACGCAGTATTTT
D: TRBD2
length: 14
V: TRBV11-3
size: -
J: TRBJ2-3

CDR3: CASSQPGQATDTQYF
DNA: TGCGCCAGCAGCCAACCGGGACAGGCTACAGATACGCAGTATTTT
D: TRBD1
length: 15
V: TRBV4-1
size: -
J: TRBJ2-3

CDR3: CSVVRPASTDTQYF
DNA: TGCAGCGTTGTGAGACCGGCGAGCACAGATACGCAGTATTTT
D: -
length: 14
V: TRBV29-1
size: -
J: TRBJ2-3

CDR3: CSVTGGGSYEQYF
DNA: TGCAGTGTTACAGGGGGCGGTTCTTACGAGCAGTACTTC
D: TRBD1
length: 13
V: TRBV29-1
size: -
J: TRBJ2-7

CDR3: CASSYQYREYGYTF
DNA: TGTGCCAGCAGCTACCAATACAGGGAATATGGCTACACCTTC
D: -
length: 14
V: TRBV13
size: -
J: TRBJ1-2

CDR3: CASSPSDGIPYEQYF
DNA: TGTGCCAGCAGCCCGTCTGACGGGATTCCCTACGAGCAGTACTTC
D: -
length: 15
V: TRBV3-1
size: -
J: TRBJ2-7

CDR3: CATSREIRSLRGVGNQPQHF
DNA: TGTGCCACCAGCAGAGAAATCCGCAGCCTCCGGGGGGTTGGCAATCAGCCCCAGCATTTT
D: -
length: 20
V: TRBV15
size: once
J: TRBJ1-5

CDR3: CASSSGMSGNTIYF
DNA: TGTGCCAGCAGCTCTGGGATGTCTGGAAACACCATATATTTT
D: -
length: 14
V: TRBV5-6
size: -
J: TRBJ1-3

CDR3: CASRSGTGFSEQFF
DNA: TGTGCCAGTAGGTCCGGGACAGGTTTCAGTGAGCAGTTCTTC
D: TRBD1
length: 14
V: TRBV19
size: -
J: TRBJ2-1

CDR3: CASSSYLADTQYF
DNA: TGTGCCAGCAGCTCCTATCTAGCGGATACGCAGTATTTT
D: -
length: 13
V: TRBV7-2
size: -
J: TRBJ2-3

CDR3: CSVPSWAGRSDEQFF
DNA: TGCAGCGTTCCTTCCTGGGCGGGAAGATCCGATGAGCAGTTCTTC
D: -
length: 15
V: TRBV29-1
size: -
J: TRBJ2-1

CDR3: CSAPPRDRLIGELFF
DNA: TGCAGTGCTCCACCCCGGGACAGGCTGATCGGGGAGCTGTTTTTT
D: TRBD1
length: 15
V: TRBV20-1
size: -
J: TRBJ2-2

CDR3: CSARVRSGNTIYF
DNA: TGCAGTGCTAGAGTCCGGTCCGGAAACACCATATATTTT
D: -
length: 13
V: TRBV20-1
size: -
J: TRBJ1-3

CDR3: CASSCPTSGAYYEQFF
DNA: TGCGCCAGCAGCTGTCCGACTAGCGGGGCATACTATGAGCAGTTCTTC
D: TRBD2
length: 16
V: TRBV5-1
size: once
J: TRBJ2-1

CDR3: CASSPGDSNQPQHF
DNA: TGTGCCAGCAGCCCCGGGGATAGCAATCAGCCCCAGCATTTT
D: -
length: 14
V: TRBV5-4
size: few
J: TRBJ1-5

CDR3: CSVEETFSYEQYF
DNA: TGCAGCGTTGAAGAGACATTCTCCTACGAGCAGTACTTC
D: -
length: 13
V: TRBV29-1
size: -
J: TRBJ2-7

CDR3: CASSPPLANSAPGANVLTF
DNA: TGTGCCAGCTCACCCCCCCTAGCGAACTCGGCTCCTGGGGCCAACGTCCTGACTTTC
D: -
length: 19
V: TRBV18
size: -
J: TRBJ2-6

CDR3: CASSPDGNQPQHF
DNA: TGTGCCAGCAGCCCGGACGGTAATCAGCCCCAGCATTTT
D: -
length: 13
V: TRBV3-1
size: -
J: TRBJ1-5

CDR3: CASSLDGSPLHF
DNA: TGTGCCAGCAGCTTAGATGGCTCACCCCTCCACTTT
D: -
length: 12
V: TRBV7-8
size: -
J: TRBJ1-6

CDR3: CASSDQGNEKLFF
DNA: TGTGCCAGCAGCGACCAGGGTAATGAAAAACTGTTTTTT
D: -
length: 13
V: TRBV9
size: -
J: TRBJ1-4

CDR3: CASPPRHRLANGYTF
DNA: TGTGCCAGCCCCCCACGGCACAGGCTGGCCAATGGCTACACCTTC
D: -
length: 15
V: TRBV27
size: -
J: TRBJ1-2

CDR3: CATSALGNQPQHF
DNA: TGTGCCACCAGTGCCCTTGGCAATCAGCCCCAGCATTTT
D: -
length: 13
V: TRBV24-1
size: -
J: TRBJ1-5

CDR3: CSARPQYRDTEAFF
DNA: TGCAGTGCTAGACCTCAGTACCGGGACACTGAAGCTTTCTTT
D: -
length: 14
V: TRBV20-1
size: -
J: TRBJ1-1

CDR3: CASSYAPGQKNYGYTF
DNA: TGTGCCAGCAGCTACGCCCCGGGACAGAAAAACTATGGCTACACCTTC
D: TRBD1
length: 16
V: TRBV7-9
size: -
J: TRBJ1-2

CDR3: CSASRGSPQHF
DNA: TGCAGTGCTAGTCGAGGGAGCCCCCAGCATTTT
D: -
length: 11
V: TRBV20-1
size: -
J: TRBJ1-5

CDR3: CASSPFSREPQHF
DNA: TGCGCCAGCAGCCCGTTTTCTAGGGAGCCCCAGCATTTT
D: -
length: 13
V: TRBV4-1
size: -
J: TRBJ1-5

CDR3: CARQEDILSHEQFF
DNA: TGTGCCAGACAGGAGGACATCCTCAGCCATGAGCAGTTCTTC
D: -
length: 14
V: TRBV2
size: -
J: TRBJ2-1